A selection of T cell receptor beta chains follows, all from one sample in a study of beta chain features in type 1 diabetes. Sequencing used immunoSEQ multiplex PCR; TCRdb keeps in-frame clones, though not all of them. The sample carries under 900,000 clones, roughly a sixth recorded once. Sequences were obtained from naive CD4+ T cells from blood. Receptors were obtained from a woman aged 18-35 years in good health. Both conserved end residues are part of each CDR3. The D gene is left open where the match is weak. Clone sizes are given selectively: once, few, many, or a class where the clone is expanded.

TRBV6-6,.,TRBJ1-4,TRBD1,TGTGCCAGCAGGAATGAAAACAGGGGGAGGAATGAAAAACTGTTTTTT,CASRNENRGRNEKLFF
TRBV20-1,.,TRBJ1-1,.,TGCAGTGCTCTGTACTCAGGGGACGCTTTCTTT,CSALYSGDAFF
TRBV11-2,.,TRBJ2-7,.,TGTGCCAGCAGCTTAGGGACTAACTACGAGCAGTACTTC,CASSLGTNYEQYF
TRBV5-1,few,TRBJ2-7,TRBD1,TGCGCCAGCAGCTCTGGACAGGGTCACGTCTACGAGCAGTACTTC,CASSSGQGHVYEQYF
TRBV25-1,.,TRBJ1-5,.,TGTGCCAGCAGTGAAACAGGGATAGGCTGGCCCCAGCATTTT,CASSETGIGWPQHF
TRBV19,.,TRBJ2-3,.,TGTGCCAGTAGTCCGACTAGTGCGGTGGATACGCAGTATTTT,CASSPTSAVDTQYF
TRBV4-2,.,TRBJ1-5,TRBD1,TGTGCCAGCAGCCAAGATGACAGGGTTTGGGGTCAGCCCCAGCATTTT,CASSQDDRVWGQPQHF
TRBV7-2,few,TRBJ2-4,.,TGTGCCAGCAGACCAGAGCGGGTGAGGGCCAAAAACATTCAGTACTTC,CASRPERVRAKNIQYF
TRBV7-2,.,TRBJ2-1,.,TGTGCCAGCAGCCAGCCGGCGGCGTACAATGAGCAGTTCTTC,CASSQPAAYNEQFF
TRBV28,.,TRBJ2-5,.,TGTGCCAGCTCGGCCCAGGGGTTCACGACCCAGTACTTC,CASSAQGFTTQYF
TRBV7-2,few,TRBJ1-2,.,TGTGCCAGCAGCTTAGTACAGGTCCGGGGCGTAGGCTACACCTTC,CASSLVQVRGVGYTF
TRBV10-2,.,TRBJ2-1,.,TGCGCCGGCTATCCTCTCGCGGGGAGCTCCTACAATGAGCAGTTCTTC,CAGYPLAGSSYNEQFF
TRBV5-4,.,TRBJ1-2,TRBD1,TGTGCCAGCAGCTTGGCGGGACAGGGGGCGAGGGGCTACACCTTC,CASSLAGQGARGYTF
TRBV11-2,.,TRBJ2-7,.,TGTGCCAGCAGCTTAGCTCCTAGTGACGGCTGGAACGAGCAGTACTTC,CASSLAPSDGWNEQYF
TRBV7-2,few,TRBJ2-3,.,TGTGCCAGCAGCCACTTCACAGATACGCAGTATTTT,CASSHFTDTQYF
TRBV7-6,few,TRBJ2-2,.,TGTGCCAGCAGCTTGCGAGACACCGGGGAGCTGTTTTTT,CASSLRDTGELFF
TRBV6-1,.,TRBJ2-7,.,TGTGCCAGCAGTGAAATTTTAGGAGCGCTAGCATGGTCCTACGAGCAGTACTTC,CASSEILGALAWSYEQYF
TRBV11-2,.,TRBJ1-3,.,TGTGCCAGCAGCTCGAGACGGTCGGGAAACACCATATATTTT,CASSSRRSGNTIYF
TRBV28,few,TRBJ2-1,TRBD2,TGTGCCAGCAGTTTACCGGGGGAGGGTGAGCAGTTCTTC,CASSLPGEGEQFF
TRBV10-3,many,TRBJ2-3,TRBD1,TGTGCCATCAGTTTCGGACAGGGAGGGCAGTATTTT,CAISFGQGGQYF
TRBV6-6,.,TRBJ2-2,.,TGTGCCAGCAGTTCTCACACCGGGGAGCTGTTTTTT,CASSSHTGELFF